This TCR beta chain appears in the sequencing data of a study of cytomegalovirus exposure and HLA in healthy donors. Comment on this clone: Its target is not known.

The table came from immunoSEQ multiplex PCR; TCRdb's copy has only in-frame clones and leaves some out. The repertoire has approximately 220,000 clones, about 89% of them found once; the top ten carry approximately 0.99%. Study results and caveats: A list of 150 or so TCR beta chains associated with cytomegalovirus was given.

There are 14 residues in the CDR3. CDR1 is SGHRS, CDR2 YFSETQ, per germline. After removal of 0 bases from V and 8 bases from J, the junction contained 3 bases not matched to a gene. Sequencing was done on a sample of PBMCs. V and J are TRBV5-1 and TRBJ1-4, with 8 bases identical to TRBD1. The TCR was taken from a woman in her late teens or twenties in good health and CMV-seronegative. Here the CDR3 DNA reads TGCGCCAGCAGCTTGGGGACAGGGATAGAAAAACTGTTTTTT. Its protein is CASSLGTGIEKLFF.